Below, one T cell receptor (beta chain) is given with its context. The target antigen is unknown. The data were obtained in a study of cytomegalovirus exposure and HLA in healthy donors. Regarding the study as a whole: Later analysis reportedly placed an Asian-associated ancestry cluster below the roughly 680-donor mean in N-insertions. Per a later analysis, 18,000 or so TCR beta sequences showed association with HLA alleles at 0.05 false discovery rate. Investigators reported 164 TCR beta chains as tied to cytomegalovirus.

The CDR3 is made up of 12 amino acids. Germline CDR1 is SNHLY and CDR2 is FYNNEI. Trimming removed 11 bases at V and 3 bases at J, with 13 bases between. PCR was performed using 60 Vbeta and 13 Jbeta primers. TCRdb's copy holds only in-frame clones and misses some; the assay was immunoSEQ multiplex PCR. The table lists roughly 120,000 clones, around 84% of them singletons. The sequence was collected from a woman younger than 30 in good health and CMV-seropositive. The genes are TRBV2 and TRBJ1-1, with D possibly matching TRBD1 (5 bases). Sequencing was carried out using PBMCs. CDR3 loop: CASTAGDTEAFF. The CDR3 DNA sequence: TGTGCCTCGACAGCGGGAGACACTGAAGCTTTCTTT.